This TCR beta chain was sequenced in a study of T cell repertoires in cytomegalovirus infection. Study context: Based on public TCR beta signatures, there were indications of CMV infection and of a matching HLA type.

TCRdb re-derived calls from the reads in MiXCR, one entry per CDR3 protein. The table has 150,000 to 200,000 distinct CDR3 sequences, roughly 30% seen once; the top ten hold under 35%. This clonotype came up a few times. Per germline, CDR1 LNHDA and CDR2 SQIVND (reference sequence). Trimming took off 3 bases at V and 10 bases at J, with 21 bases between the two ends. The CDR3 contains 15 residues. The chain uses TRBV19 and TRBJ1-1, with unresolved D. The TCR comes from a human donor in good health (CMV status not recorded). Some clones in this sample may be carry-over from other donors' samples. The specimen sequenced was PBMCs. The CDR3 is CASSIGFGSQVPAFF. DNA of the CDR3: TGTGCCAGTAGTATTGGTTTTGGCTCGCAAGTTCCAGCTTTCTTT.